This T cell receptor beta chain derives from a study of breast tumors, draining lymph nodes, adjacent tissues. CDR1 is MNHNY and CDR2 is SVGAGI in the germline V gene (reference sequence). The CDR3 has 17 residues. With respect to this clonotype: An end of the junction does not agree with germline; a read error may underlie this.

Each CDR3 protein is one row after TCRdb ran MiXCR on the multiplex PCR reads. The sample carries approximately 63,000 distinct CDR3 sequences, 57% recorded once. The chain joins TRBV6-6 to TRBJ2-1, with 9 bases aligning to TRBD2. This TCR came from a female donor with breast cancer. Some clones in this sample may be carry-over from other donors' samples. Sequencing was carried out using breast tumor tissue. As DNA, the CDR3 is TGTGCCAGCAGTCACTCGAATTCGGGCGGGAGGGGCAATGAGCAGTTCTTC. This sequence encodes CASSHSNSGGRGNEQFF.